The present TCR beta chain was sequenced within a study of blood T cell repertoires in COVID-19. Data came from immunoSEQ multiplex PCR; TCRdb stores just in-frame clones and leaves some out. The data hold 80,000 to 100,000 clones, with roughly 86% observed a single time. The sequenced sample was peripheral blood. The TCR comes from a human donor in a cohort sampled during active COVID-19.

The CDR3 spells CASGVGGGGSGGHYEQYF. In DNA, the CDR3 is TGTGCCTCCGGCGTCGGTGGAGGGGGCAGCGGGGGACACTACGAGCAGTACTTC. The V and J genes are TRBV9 and TRBJ2-7, with TRBD2 as a possible D gene (8 bases). The CDR3 length is 18 residues. The germline V gene has CDR1 SGDLS and CDR2 YYNGEE. Deletions cut 10 bases from V and 3 bases from J, with 32 bases between.